Listed below are T cell receptor beta chains from one sample, sequenced in a study of T-cell reconstitution after alpha-beta-depleted transplantation in children. TCRdb redid the calling of the PCR reads with MiXCR, one entry per CDR3 protein. The sample has about 690,000 distinct CDR3 sequences; roughly 17% are singletons. The source was PBMCs from the stem cell graft donor, collected from the stem cell graft. These TCRs come from a human donor who donated a stem cell graft to a child with acute myeloid leukemia. CDR3s include the opening cysteine and the closing phenylalanine or tryptophan. D genes are given only for firm matches. Only part of the rows carry a size: once, few, many, or a class if the clone is expanded.

cdr3_aa: CSAPGTASYNEQFF
cdr3_nt: TGCAGTGCACCGGGGACAGCCTCCTACAATGAGCAGTTCTTC
j_call: TRBJ2-1
cdr3_length: 14
v_call: TRBV20-1
d_call: TRBD1
clone_size: many

cdr3_aa: CASSPRQGSPDTQYF
cdr3_nt: TGTGCCAGCAGCCCAAGACAGGGGTCACCGGATACGCAGTATTTT
j_call: TRBJ2-3
cdr3_length: 15
v_call: TRBV7-9
d_call: TRBD1
clone_size: .

cdr3_aa: CSVPRQSSSYNEQFF
cdr3_nt: TGCAGCGTGCCCCGACAGTCTAGCTCCTACAATGAGCAGTTCTTC
j_call: TRBJ2-1
cdr3_length: 15
v_call: TRBV29-1
d_call: .
clone_size: .

cdr3_aa: CASSQDEGGGTDTQYF
cdr3_nt: TGCGCCAGCAGCCAAGATGAGGGGGGGGGGACAGATACGCAGTATTTT
j_call: TRBJ2-3
cdr3_length: 16
v_call: TRBV4-3
d_call: .
clone_size: .

cdr3_aa: CATLLSTGRNTEAFF
cdr3_nt: TGTGCCACACTTCTATCAACAGGGAGGAACACTGAAGCTTTCTTT
j_call: TRBJ1-1
cdr3_length: 15
v_call: TRBV12-3/TRBV12-4
d_call: .
clone_size: few

cdr3_aa: CASGTRGGTDTQYF
cdr3_nt: TGTGCCAGCGGGACTAGGGGGGGGACAGATACGCAGTATTTT
j_call: TRBJ2-3
cdr3_length: 14
v_call: TRBV27
d_call: TRBD2
clone_size: .

cdr3_aa: CSARVLETGGTGELFF
cdr3_nt: TGCAGTGCTAGAGTGTTGGAGACAGGAGGCACCGGGGAGCTGTTTTTT
j_call: TRBJ2-2
cdr3_length: 16
v_call: TRBV20-1
d_call: .
clone_size: many

cdr3_aa: CSANRRATQYF
cdr3_nt: TGCAGTGCCAACCGGCGGGCGACCCAGTACTTC
j_call: TRBJ2-5
cdr3_length: 11
v_call: TRBV20-1
d_call: .
clone_size: many

cdr3_aa: CASSLGRVPPEQFF
cdr3_nt: TGTGCCAGCAGCTTGGGGAGGGTGCCCCCAGAGCAGTTCTTC
j_call: TRBJ2-1
cdr3_length: 14
v_call: TRBV5-6
d_call: .
clone_size: many

cdr3_aa: CSAMGQVDSPLHF
cdr3_nt: TGCAGTGCTATGGGCCAGGTGGATTCACCCCTCCACTTT
j_call: TRBJ1-6
cdr3_length: 13
v_call: TRBV20-1
d_call: .
clone_size: many

cdr3_aa: CASSLGGASPYEQYF
cdr3_nt: TGTGCCAGCAGCTTAGGGGGAGCCTCTCCCTACGAGCAGTACTTC
j_call: TRBJ2-7
cdr3_length: 15
v_call: TRBV7-9
d_call: .
clone_size: .

cdr3_aa: CASRRPPGRQNTDTQYF
cdr3_nt: TGTGCCAGCAGGCGTCCCCCCGGACGGCAGAACACAGATACGCAGTATTTT
j_call: TRBJ2-3
cdr3_length: 17
v_call: TRBV7-9
d_call: .
clone_size: few

cdr3_aa: CSARDLGRYTGELFF
cdr3_nt: TGCAGTGCTAGAGATCTAGGACGGTACACCGGGGAGCTGTTTTTT
j_call: TRBJ2-2
cdr3_length: 15
v_call: TRBV20-1
d_call: .
clone_size: few

cdr3_aa: CAYRRGGTPTYNEQFF
cdr3_nt: TGTGCCTACCGGCGGGGGGGTACTCCCACCTACAATGAGCAGTTCTTC
j_call: TRBJ2-1
cdr3_length: 16
v_call: TRBV24-1
d_call: TRBD2
clone_size: .

cdr3_aa: CSARGQGMNTEAFF
cdr3_nt: TGCAGTGCTAGGGGACAGGGAATGAACACTGAAGCTTTCTTT
j_call: TRBJ1-1
cdr3_length: 14
v_call: TRBV20-1
d_call: TRBD1
clone_size: many

cdr3_aa: CASSFGTASYEQYF
cdr3_nt: TGTGCCAGCAGCTTCGGCACTGCCTCCTACGAGCAGTACTTC
j_call: TRBJ2-7
cdr3_length: 14
v_call: TRBV7-2
d_call: .
clone_size: many

cdr3_aa: CGASGQETQYF
cdr3_nt: TGCGGAGCCAGCGGACAAGAGACCCAGTACTTC
j_call: TRBJ2-5
cdr3_length: 11
v_call: TRBV20-1
d_call: .
clone_size: .

cdr3_aa: CASSLTVWVQYF
cdr3_nt: TGTGCCAGCAGCCTGACAGTTTGGGTGCAGTACTTC
j_call: TRBJ2-7
cdr3_length: 12
v_call: TRBV5-5
d_call: .
clone_size: many

cdr3_aa: CASTIDPGSSYEQYF
cdr3_nt: TGTGCCAGCACCATTGATCCCGGGAGCTCCTACGAGCAGTACTTC
j_call: TRBJ2-7
cdr3_length: 15
v_call: TRBV6-2/TRBV6-3
d_call: .
clone_size: many

cdr3_aa: CSALSGGVYNEQFF
cdr3_nt: TGCAGTGCCCTATCGGGGGGAGTCTACAATGAGCAGTTCTTC
j_call: TRBJ2-1
cdr3_length: 14
v_call: TRBV20-1
d_call: TRBD2
clone_size: .

cdr3_aa: CASSQVVAEPNEKLFF
cdr3_nt: TGTGCCAGCAGCCAAGTGGTGGCGGAACCTAATGAAAAACTGTTTTTT
j_call: TRBJ1-4
cdr3_length: 16
v_call: TRBV4-2
d_call: .
clone_size: few

cdr3_aa: CASNVAGGHYNEQFF
cdr3_nt: TGTGCCAGCAATGTAGCGGGGGGCCATTACAATGAGCAGTTCTTC
j_call: TRBJ2-1
cdr3_length: 15
v_call: TRBV27
d_call: TRBD2
clone_size: few